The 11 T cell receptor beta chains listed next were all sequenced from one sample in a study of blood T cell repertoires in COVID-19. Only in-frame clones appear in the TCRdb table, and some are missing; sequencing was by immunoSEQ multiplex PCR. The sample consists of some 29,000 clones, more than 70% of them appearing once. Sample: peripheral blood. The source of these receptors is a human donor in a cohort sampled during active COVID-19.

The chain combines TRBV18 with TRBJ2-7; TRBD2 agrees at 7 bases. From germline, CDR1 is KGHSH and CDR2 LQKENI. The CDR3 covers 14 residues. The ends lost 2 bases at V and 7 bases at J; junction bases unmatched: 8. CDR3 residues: CASSPGGGMDEQYF. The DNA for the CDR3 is TGTGCCAGCTCACCAGGGGGGGGGATGGATGAGCAGTACTTC.

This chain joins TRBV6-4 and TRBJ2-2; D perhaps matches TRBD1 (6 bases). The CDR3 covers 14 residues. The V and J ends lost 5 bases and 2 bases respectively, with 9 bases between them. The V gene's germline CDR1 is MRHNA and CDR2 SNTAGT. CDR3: CASSPTGNTGELFF. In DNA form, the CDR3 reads TGTGCCAGCAGTCCGACAGGAAACACCGGGGAGCTGTTTTTT.

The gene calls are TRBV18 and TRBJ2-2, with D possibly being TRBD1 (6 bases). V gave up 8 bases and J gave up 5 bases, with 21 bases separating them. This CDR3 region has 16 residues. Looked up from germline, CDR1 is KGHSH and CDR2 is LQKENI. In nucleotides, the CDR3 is TGTGCCAGCGCGCCTAGCCGGACAGACATGACCGGGGAGCTGTTTTTT. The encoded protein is CASAPSRTDMTGELFF.

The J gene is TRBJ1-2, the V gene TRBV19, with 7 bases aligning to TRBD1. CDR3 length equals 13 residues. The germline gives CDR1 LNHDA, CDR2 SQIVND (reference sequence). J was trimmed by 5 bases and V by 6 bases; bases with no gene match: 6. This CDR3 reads CASRTGTAYGYTF. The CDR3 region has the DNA TGTGCCAGTAGGACCGGGACAGCTTATGGCTACACCTTC.

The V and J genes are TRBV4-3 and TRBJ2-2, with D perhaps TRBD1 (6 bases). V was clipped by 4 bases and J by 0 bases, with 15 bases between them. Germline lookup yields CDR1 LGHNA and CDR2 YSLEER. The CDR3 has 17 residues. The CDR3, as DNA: TGCGCCAGCAGCCGGGGGCAACATCAGACGAACACCGGGGAGCTGTTTTTT. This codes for CASSRGQHQTNTGELFF.

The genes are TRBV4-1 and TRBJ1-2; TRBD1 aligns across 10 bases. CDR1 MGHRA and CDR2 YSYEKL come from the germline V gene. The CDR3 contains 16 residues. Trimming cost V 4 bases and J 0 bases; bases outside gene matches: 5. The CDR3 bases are TGCGCCAGCAGCCTCGCGACAGGGGGCCCTAACTATGGCTACACCTTC. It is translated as CASSLATGGPNYGYTF.

The DNA of the CDR3 is TGTGCCAGTAGTACCTCGGGAGGGGGGACGTACGAGCAGTACTTC. Translated, it gives CASSTSGGGTYEQYF. The chain uses TRBV19 and TRBJ2-7; TRBD2 matches 8 bases. Trimming removed 4 bases from V and 4 bases from J; junction bases left unmatched: 9. The CDR3 loop spans 15 amino acids. From germline, CDR1 is LNHDA and CDR2 SQIVND (reference sequence).

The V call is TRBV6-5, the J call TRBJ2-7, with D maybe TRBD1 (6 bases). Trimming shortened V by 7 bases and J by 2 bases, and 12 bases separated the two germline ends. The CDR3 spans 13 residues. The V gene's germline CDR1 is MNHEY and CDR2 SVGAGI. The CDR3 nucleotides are TGTGCCAGCAAGGGACAAACACCCTACGAGCAGTACTTC. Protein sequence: CASKGQTPYEQYF.

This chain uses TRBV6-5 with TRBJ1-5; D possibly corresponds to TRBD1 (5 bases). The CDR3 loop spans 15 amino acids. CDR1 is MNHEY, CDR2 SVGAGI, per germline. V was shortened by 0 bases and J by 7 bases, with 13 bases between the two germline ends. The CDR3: CASSYSSRAEQPQHF. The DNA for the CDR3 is TGTGCCAGCAGTTACTCGAGCAGGGCCGAGCAGCCCCAGCATTTT.

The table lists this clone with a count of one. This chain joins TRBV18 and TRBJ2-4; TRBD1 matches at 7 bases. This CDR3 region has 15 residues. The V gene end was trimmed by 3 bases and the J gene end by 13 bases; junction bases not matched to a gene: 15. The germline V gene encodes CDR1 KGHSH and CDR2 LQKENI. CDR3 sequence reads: CASSPFFTGDQTQYF. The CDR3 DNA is TGTGCCAGCTCACCTTTCTTCACAGGGGATCAAACCCAGTACTTC.

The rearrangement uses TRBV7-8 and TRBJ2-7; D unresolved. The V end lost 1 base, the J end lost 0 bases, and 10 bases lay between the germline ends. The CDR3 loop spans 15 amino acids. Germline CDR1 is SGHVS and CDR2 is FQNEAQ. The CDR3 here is CASSLEQENSYEQYF. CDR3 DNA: TGTGCCAGCAGCTTAGAGCAGGAAAACTCCTACGAGCAGTACTTC.